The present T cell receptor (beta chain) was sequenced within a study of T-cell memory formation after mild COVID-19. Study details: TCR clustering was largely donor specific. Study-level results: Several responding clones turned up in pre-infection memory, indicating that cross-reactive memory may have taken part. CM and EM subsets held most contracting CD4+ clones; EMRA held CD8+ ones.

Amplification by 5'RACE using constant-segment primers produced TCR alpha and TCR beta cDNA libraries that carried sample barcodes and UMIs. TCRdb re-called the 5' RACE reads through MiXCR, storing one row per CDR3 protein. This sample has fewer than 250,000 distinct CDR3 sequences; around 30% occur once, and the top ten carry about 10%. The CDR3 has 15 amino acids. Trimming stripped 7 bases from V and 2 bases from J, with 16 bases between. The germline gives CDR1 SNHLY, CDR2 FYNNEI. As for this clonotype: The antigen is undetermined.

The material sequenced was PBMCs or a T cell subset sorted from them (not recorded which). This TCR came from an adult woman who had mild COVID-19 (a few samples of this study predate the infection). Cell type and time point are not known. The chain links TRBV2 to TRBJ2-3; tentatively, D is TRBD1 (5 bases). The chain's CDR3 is CASIKGNNPTDTQYF. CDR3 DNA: TGTGCCAGCATCAAGGGGAACAATCCCACAGATACGCAGTATTTT.